This is a list of T cell receptor beta chains from one sample in a study of blood T cells in healthy people across ages. MiXCR, run by TCRdb on the 5' RACE reads, gives a single entry per CDR3 protein. The sample has 800,000 to 950,000 distinct CDR3 sequences, 35% to 40% seen once. Input material: blood. The receptors derive from a young man in good health. CDR3s include the opening cysteine and the closing phenylalanine or tryptophan. Each record gives: CDR3 length, V gene, clone size, J gene, CDR3 protein. Part of the rows lack a size; the others show once, few, many or a class for expanded clones.

13	TRBV5-1	few	TRBJ2-7	CASSSQGADEQYF
14	TRBV5-1	few	TRBJ2-5	CASSLDPREFQQYF
15	TRBV6-5	many	TRBJ1-2	CASSYSIDNNYGYTF
14	TRBV10-3	NA	TRBJ2-5	CAISEGPLGKTQYF
10	TRBV12-3/TRBV12-4	NA	TRBJ1-1	CASSTREVFF
13	TRBV18	NA	TRBJ2-5	CASSRHPGETQYF
17	TRBV27	few	TRBJ1-6	CASSLEYSGTHNSPLHF
14	TRBV9	once	TRBJ1-1	CASRRADADTEAFF
18	TRBV4-3	NA	TRBJ2-7	CASSLESSGTGVYNEQYF
15	TRBV15	NA	TRBJ1-2	CATSGETGPNYGYTF
18	TRBV12-3/TRBV12-4	NA	TRBJ2-3	CASSFEGLAGLRTDTQYF
15	TRBV5-1	NA	TRBJ2-1	CASGLDRDNGDEQFF
15	TRBV6-2/TRBV6-3	few	TRBJ2-6	CASSHEVSGANVLTF
18	TRBV14	NA	TRBJ2-1	CASSQDWGTEKRQETQFF
15	TRBV6-6	NA	TRBJ2-2	CASSYSKGEHGELFF
19	TRBV7-9	NA	TRBJ2-1	CASSPTKGDGGAGYNEQFF
13	TRBV27	few	TRBJ1-5	CASSWGINQPQHF
14	TRBV7-9	NA	TRBJ2-4	CATHVRGAKNIQYF
15	TRBV7-6	NA	TRBJ2-1	CASSPGVGPYNEQFF
15	TRBV4-1	NA	TRBJ2-2	CASSQEPHNTGELFF
13	TRBV12-3/TRBV12-4	many	TRBJ1-5	CASSGTVNQPQHF
14	TRBV6-2/TRBV6-3	few	TRBJ1-2	CASSDRGILYGYTF
12	TRBV12-3/TRBV12-4	NA	TRBJ2-3	CASSASADTQYF
13	TRBV2	NA	TRBJ1-5	CASSEAAVQPQHF
13	TRBV20-1	NA	TRBJ1-1	CSAKEGGGTEAFF
16	TRBV12-3/TRBV12-4	few	TRBJ1-3	CASSLNFGAPGNTIYF
11	TRBV20-1	few	TRBJ2-3	CSASRGATQYF
13	TRBV28	NA	TRBJ2-3	CASKGRRPDTQYF
14	TRBV13	few	TRBJ2-3	CASSAGQGLDTQYF
16	TRBV20-1	few	TRBJ1-6	CSARDTRDSYNSPLHF
12	TRBV2	NA	TRBJ2-1	CASYQKRVEQFF
15	TRBV12-3/TRBV12-4	NA	TRBJ2-2	CASSWAGGRTGELFF
13	TRBV24-1	NA	TRBJ1-2	CATSEQGNYGYTF
20	TRBV4-3	NA	TRBJ2-3	CASSQDSGVGRQSQRDTQYF
15	TRBV4-1	NA	TRBJ2-7	CASRRLASSSYEQYF
12	TRBV27	many	TRBJ1-4	CASSRTGEKLFF
15	TRBV4-3	few	TRBJ2-1	CASSPRALKRNEQFF
16	TRBV20-1	few	TRBJ1-1	CSGGGGQKGLNTEAFF
13	TRBV20-1	NA	TRBJ1-4	CSARTGANEKLFF
15	TRBV5-1	few	TRBJ1-1	CASSLSGRRNTEAFF
13	TRBV6-2/TRBV6-3	NA	TRBJ2-7	CASRSQGQGEQYF